This passage covers 2 T cell receptor beta chains from one sample sequenced in a study of T cells after yellow fever vaccination. A single record per CDR3 protein comes from TCRdb applying MiXCR to the 5' RACE reads. The table records roughly 50,000 distinct CDR3 sequences, less than 9% of them present only once. The specimen was CD8+ T cells sorted from PBMCs, collected roughly 15 days after the first yellow fever vaccination. Receptors were obtained from a man aged 18 to 29 who received the YFV17D yellow fever vaccine.

This clonotype has only a few counts. V usage is TRBV5-6 and J usage is TRBJ1-2; D is perhaps TRBD1 (6 bases). CDR3 length: 12 residues. Germline V gene data show CDR1 as SGHDT and CDR2 as YYEEEE. Trimming took 3 bases from V and 6 from J, leaving 9 bases between them. The CDR3 bases are TGTGCCAGCAGCTGGGGACAAGATGGCTACACCTTC. It codes for CASSWGQDGYTF.

This clonotype was recorded at least ten times. The rearrangement joins TRBV29-1 to TRBJ1-2; D is possibly TRBD1 (5 bases). Trimming cost V 3 bases and J 8 bases, with 10 bases left between them. From germline, CDR1 is SQVTM and CDR2 ANQGSEA. The CDR3 length is 11 residues. The DNA of the CDR3 is TGCAGCGTTGATGCAGGGAGAGGCTACACCTTC. It codes for CSVDAGRGYTF.